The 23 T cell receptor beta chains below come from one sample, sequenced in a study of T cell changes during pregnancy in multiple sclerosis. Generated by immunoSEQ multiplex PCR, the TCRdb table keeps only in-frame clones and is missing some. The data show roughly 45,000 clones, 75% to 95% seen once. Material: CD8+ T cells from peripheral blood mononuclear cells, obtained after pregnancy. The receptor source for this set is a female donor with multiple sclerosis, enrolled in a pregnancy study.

CDR3 in DNA: TGTGCCAGCTCAACTTGGACAGCAACTAATGAAAAACTGTTTTTT. It specifies CASSTWTATNEKLFF. The V and J genes are TRBV18 and TRBJ1-4; D is perhaps TRBD1 (6 bases). Trimming cost V 5 bases and J 0 bases, with 10 bases left between them. CDR3 length: 15 residues. Germline V gene data show CDR1 as KGHSH and CDR2 as LQKENI.

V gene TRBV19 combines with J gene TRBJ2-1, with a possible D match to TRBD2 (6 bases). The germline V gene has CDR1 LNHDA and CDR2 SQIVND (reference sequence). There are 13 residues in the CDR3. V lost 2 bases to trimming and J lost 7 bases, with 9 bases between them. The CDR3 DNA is TGTGCCAGTAGTATATCCGGGGGAAATGAGCAGTTCTTC. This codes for CASSISGGNEQFF.

CDR3 loop: CASSNGTALWETQYF. The CDR3 DNA reads TGTGCCAGCTCAAACGGGACAGCCTTGTGGGAGACCCAGTACTTC. The V gene is TRBV18, the J gene TRBJ2-5, with 7 bases lining up with TRBD1. The germline gives CDR1 KGHSH, CDR2 LQKENI. V trimming: 5 bases; J trimming: 5 bases; junction bases outside the gene matches: 11. The CDR3 sequence is 15 residues long.

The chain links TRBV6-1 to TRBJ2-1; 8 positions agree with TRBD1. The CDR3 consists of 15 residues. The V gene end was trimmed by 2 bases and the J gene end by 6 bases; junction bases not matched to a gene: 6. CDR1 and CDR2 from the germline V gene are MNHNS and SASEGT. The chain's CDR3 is CASSESWTGPNEQFF. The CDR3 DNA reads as TGTGCCAGCAGTGAATCCTGGACAGGGCCCAATGAGCAGTTCTTC.

The CDR3 DNA reads TGTGCCAGCAGCCAGGGGGGTCCCACTGAAGCTTTCTTT. Protein: CASSQGGPTEAFF. The rearrangement uses TRBV4-2 and TRBJ1-1, with D possibly being TRBD1 (5 bases). The CDR3 covers 13 residues. Germline values: CDR1 LGHNA, CDR2 YNFKEQ. V was cut by 3 bases and J by 4 bases, with 9 bases left in between.

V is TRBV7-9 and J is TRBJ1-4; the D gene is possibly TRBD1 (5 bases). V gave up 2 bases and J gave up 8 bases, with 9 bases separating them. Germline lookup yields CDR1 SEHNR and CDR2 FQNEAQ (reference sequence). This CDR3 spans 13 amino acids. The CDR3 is CASSLLGREKLFF. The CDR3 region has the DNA TGTGCCAGCAGCTTACTGGGGCGGGAAAAACTGTTTTTT.

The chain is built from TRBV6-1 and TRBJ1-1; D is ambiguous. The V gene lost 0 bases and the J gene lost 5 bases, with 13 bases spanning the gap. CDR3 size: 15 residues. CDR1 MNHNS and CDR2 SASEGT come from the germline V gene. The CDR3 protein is CASSEARFKWTEAFF. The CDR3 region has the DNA TGTGCCAGCAGTGAAGCCAGGTTTAAATGGACTGAAGCTTTCTTT.

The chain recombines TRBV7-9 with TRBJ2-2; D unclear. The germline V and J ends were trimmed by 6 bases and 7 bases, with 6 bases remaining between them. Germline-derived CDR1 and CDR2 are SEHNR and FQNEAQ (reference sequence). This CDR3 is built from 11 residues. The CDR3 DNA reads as TGTGCCAGCAGGGCCGACGGGGAGCTGTTTTTT. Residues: CASRADGELFF. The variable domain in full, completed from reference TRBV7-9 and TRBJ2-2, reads DTGVSQNPRHKITKRGQNVTFRCDPISEHNRLYWYRQTLGQGPEFLTYFQNEAQLEKSRLLSDRFSAERPKGSFSTLEIQRTEQGDSAMYLCASRADGELFFGEGSRLTVL.

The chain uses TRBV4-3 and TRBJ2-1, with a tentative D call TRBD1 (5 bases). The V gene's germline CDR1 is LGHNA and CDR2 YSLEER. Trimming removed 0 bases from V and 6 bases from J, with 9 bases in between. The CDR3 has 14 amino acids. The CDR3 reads CASSQEGVGNEQFF. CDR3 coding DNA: TGCGCCAGCAGCCAAGAAGGGGTTGGCAATGAGCAGTTCTTC.

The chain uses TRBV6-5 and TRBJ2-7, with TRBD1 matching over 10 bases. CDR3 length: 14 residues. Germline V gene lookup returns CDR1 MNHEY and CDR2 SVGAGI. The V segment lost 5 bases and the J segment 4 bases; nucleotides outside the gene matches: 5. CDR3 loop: CASSVGTGDYEQYF. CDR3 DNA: TGTGCCAGCAGTGTCGGGACAGGGGATTACGAGCAGTACTTC.

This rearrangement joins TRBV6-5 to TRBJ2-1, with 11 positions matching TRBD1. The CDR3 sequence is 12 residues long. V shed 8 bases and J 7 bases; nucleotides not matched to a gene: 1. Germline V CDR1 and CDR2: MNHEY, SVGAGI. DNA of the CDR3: TGTGCCAGCGGGGACAGGGGGAATGAGCAGTTCTTC. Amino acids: CASGDRGNEQFF.

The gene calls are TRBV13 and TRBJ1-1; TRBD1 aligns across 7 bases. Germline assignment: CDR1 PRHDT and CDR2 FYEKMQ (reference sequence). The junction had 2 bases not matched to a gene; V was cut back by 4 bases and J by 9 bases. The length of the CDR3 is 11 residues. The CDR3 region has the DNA TGTGCCAGCAGCTCGGGACAGAAAGCTTTCTTT. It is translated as CASSSGQKAFF.

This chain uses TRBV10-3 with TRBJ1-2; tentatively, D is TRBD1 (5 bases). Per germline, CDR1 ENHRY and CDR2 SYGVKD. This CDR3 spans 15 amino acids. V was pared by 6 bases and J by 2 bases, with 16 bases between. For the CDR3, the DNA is TGTGCCATCAGGCCCGAGGAGGGGTTGAACTATGGCTACACCTTC. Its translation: CAIRPEEGLNYGYTF.

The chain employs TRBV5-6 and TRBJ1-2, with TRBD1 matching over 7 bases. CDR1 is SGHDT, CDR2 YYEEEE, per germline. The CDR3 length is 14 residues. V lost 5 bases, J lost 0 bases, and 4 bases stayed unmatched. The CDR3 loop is CASSPGGTNYGYTF. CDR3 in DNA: TGTGCCAGCAGTCCAGGGGGGACTAACTATGGCTACACCTTC. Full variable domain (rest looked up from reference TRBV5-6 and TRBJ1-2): DAGVTQSPTHLIKTRGQQVTLRCSPKSGHDTVSWYQQALGQGPQFIFQYYEEEERQRGNFPDRFSGHQFPNYSSELNVNALLLGDSALYLCASSPGGTNYGYTFGSGTRLTVV.

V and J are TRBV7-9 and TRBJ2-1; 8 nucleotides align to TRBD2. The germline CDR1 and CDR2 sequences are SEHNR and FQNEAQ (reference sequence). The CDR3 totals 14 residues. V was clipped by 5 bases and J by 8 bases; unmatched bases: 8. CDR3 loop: CASSHSGAGDEQFF. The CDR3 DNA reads TGTGCCAGCAGCCATAGCGGGGCAGGGGATGAGCAGTTCTTC.

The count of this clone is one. Here the CDR3 reads CASSLEGQDYGYTF. The CDR3 DNA follows: TGTGCCAGCAGCTTAGAGGGACAGGACTATGGCTACACCTTC. This sequence joins TRBV7-2 and TRBJ1-2; 8 nucleotides match TRBD1. Germline-derived CDR1 and CDR2 are SGHTA and FQGNSA. J gave up 3 bases and V 1 base, and 1 base lay outside the gene matches. The CDR3 extends over 14 amino acids.

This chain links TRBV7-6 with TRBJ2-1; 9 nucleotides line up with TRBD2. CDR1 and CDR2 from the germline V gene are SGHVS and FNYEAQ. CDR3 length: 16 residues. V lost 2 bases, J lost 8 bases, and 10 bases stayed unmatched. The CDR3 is CASSLSGRGGIHEQFF. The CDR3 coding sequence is TGTGCCAGCAGCTTATCGGGGCGGGGGGGTATCCATGAGCAGTTCTTC. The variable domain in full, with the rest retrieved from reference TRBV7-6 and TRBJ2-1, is GAGVSQSPRYKVTKRGQDVALRCDPISGHVSLYWYRQALGQGPEFLTYFNYEAQQDKSGLPNDRFSAERPEGSISTLTIQRTEQRDSAMYRCASSLSGRGGIHEQFFGPGTRLTVL.

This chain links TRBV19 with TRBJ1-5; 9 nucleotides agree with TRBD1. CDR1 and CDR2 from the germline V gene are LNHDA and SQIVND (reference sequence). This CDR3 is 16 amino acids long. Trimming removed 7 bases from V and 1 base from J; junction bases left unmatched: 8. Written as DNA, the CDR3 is TGTGCCAGTAACCGACAGGGGGGAGGGAGCAATCAGCCCCAGCATTTT. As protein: CASNRQGGGSNQPQHF.

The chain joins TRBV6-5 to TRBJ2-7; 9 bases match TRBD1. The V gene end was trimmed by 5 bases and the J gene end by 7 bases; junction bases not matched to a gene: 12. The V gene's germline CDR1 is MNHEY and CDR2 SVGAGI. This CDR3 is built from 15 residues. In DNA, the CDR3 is TGTGCCAGCAGTAAAGGGACAGGGAGGGTAGGGGAGCAGTACTTC. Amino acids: CASSKGTGRVGEQYF.

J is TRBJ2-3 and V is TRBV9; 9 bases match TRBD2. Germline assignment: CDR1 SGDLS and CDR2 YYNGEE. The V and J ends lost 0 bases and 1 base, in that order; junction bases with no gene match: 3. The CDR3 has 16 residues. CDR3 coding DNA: TGTGCCAGCAGCGTAGAAGCGGGGGGAGGCACAGATACGCAGTATTTT. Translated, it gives CASSVEAGGGTDTQYF. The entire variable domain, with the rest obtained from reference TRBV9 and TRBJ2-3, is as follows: DSGVTQTPKHLITATGQRVTLRCSPRSGDLSVYWYQQSLDQGLQFLIQYYNGEERAKGNILERFSAQQFPDLHSELNLSSLELGDSALYFCASSVEAGGGTDTQYFGPGTRLTVL.

The CDR3 protein is CASSFGQDGYEQYF. The CDR3 bases are TGTGCCAGCAGCTTCGGACAGGACGGGTACGAGCAGTACTTC. V and J are TRBV5-6 and TRBJ2-7, with 7 positions matching TRBD1. V was clipped by 2 bases and J by 4 bases; unmatched bases: 6. The length of the CDR3 is 14 residues. Germline V lookup: CDR1 SGHDT, CDR2 YYEEEE.

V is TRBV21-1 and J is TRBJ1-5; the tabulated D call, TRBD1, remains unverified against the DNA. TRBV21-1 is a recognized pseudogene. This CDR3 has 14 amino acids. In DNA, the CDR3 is TGTGCCAGCCTCCCCCCAGGATTCAATCAGCCCCAGCATTTT. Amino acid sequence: CASLPPGFNQPQHF.

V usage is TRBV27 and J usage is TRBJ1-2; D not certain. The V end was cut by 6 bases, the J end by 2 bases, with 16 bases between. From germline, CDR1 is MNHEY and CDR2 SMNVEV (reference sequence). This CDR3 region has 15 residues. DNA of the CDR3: TGTGCCAGCAGAAGCTCAGCGGCGAGGAACTATGGCTACACCTTC. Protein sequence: CASRSSAARNYGYTF.